This record looks at one T cell receptor (beta chain) sequence and its context. Its antigen remains unidentified. Base qualities are not at hand, and no much larger clone is one base apart. These data belong to a study of T cell responses to AZD1222 COVID-19 vaccine (dated by TCRdb to the early 2020s). Context from the whole study: TCR sequencing covered over 230 trial participants: 200 to 220 given two doses of AZD1222 and approximately 26 given two doses of MenACWY control vaccine. Enrollment into the trials was organized by age into subgroups of 18-55, 56-69 and 70-plus years, and those subgroups contained roughly 160, 29 and 62 TCR-sequenced participants, respectively.

What this sample's time point label stands for: about 28 days (+/-7) after the second vaccine dose. AZD1222 recipients with second doses at about 4 weeks or about 12 weeks were pooled, because spike-specific TCR depth and breadth did not differ between schedules. Vaccinee samples came from UK trials COV001 and COV002, including a single-blind randomized controlled phase 2/3 trial of AZD1222 (ChAdOx1 nCoV-19) in healthy adults. For TCRbeta chain sequencing, PBMC samples from trial participants were taken at day 0 and at day 28 after the second dose. The CDR3 regions of human TCRbeta chains were analyzed by immunosequencing. Concerning the study's data processing: Repertoire TCRs were matched against a reference library of SARS-CoV-2-specific TCRs generated with the MIRA antigen-specificity platform. Breadth was defined as the fraction of unique TCRs that were SARS-CoV-2-associated, and depth was defined as the fraction of total T cells that were SARS-CoV-2-associated. Using the MIRA data, every spike-specific TCR was mapped to the spike region that the TCR reacted to and assigned to either a CD4 or a CD8 class. Log10-transformed breadth and depth values were compared by one-way ANOVA with Sidak's multiple comparisons tests. What TCRdb holds here is the immuneACCESS table cut down to in-frame rearrangements. Part of the clones is not present; checked against another copy, under half of the missing clones reflect an unresolved V gene, and the others are unexplained. V and J calls and clone size are copied from that table; D and trimming were computed from the DNA. For this sample the table gives about 170,000 clones, of which around 85% were detected only once. The ten largest clones take up approximately 1% of the sample.

The full study reports these points: Reportedly, close to half of the unique spike-specific TCRs recognized epitopes lying outside the regions that are mutated in the B.1.351 and B.1.1.7 variants. The 56-69-year group was small, and its depth increase did not reach significance, likely because of low power. Conclusions about previously exposed vaccinees are limited, since just 5 or 6 AZD1222 recipients were seropositive for SARS-CoV-2 at baseline. No day 14 peak-response samples were available, so repertoires were characterized only after the peak T cell response. Spike-specific TCR breadth and depth rose significantly after two AZD1222 doses compared with day 0 and with MenACWY recipients. Most participants were white British and females outnumbered males, and the authors suggested that clonal diversity may have been underestimated. The whole spike protein was spanned by vaccine-associated CD4 TCRs, and dominant responses were seen in regions 160-218 and 743-854.

Counted from cysteine to phenylalanine, this CDR3 has 15 amino acids. The CDR3 DNA has 45 bases and is translated from base 1. CDR1 and CDR2 (SGHVS, FQNEAQ) derive from the germline V gene. At the junction V is shortened by 7 bases and J by 4 bases, with 19 bases in between. This TCR derives from an adult who received the AZD1222 COVID-19 vaccine. The rearrangement joined TRBV7-8 to TRBJ1-2; TRBD1 is a weak D gene call, 5 bases matching. Material: peripheral blood, obtained 28 days after the second AZD1222 dose. The nucleotide sequence is TGTGCCAGCACAAACCTGGGGGGGAATCTCTATGGCTACACCTTC. This codes for CASTNLGGNLYGYTF.